The 15 T cell receptor beta chains in this list originate from one sample, sequenced in a study of circulating tumor DNA in untreated peripheral T-cell lymphoma. Assay: immunoSEQ multiplex PCR; the TCRdb copy retains only in-frame clones and omits some. Among roughly 2,300 clones listed, about two thirds were seen once. The sample was tumor tissue. The receptors were sampled from a human donor with peripheral T-cell lymphoma.

The chain carries TRBV6-7 and TRBJ2-7, with D hard to call. TRBV6-7 is reported as an ORF; its role is uncertain. The CDR3 contains 11 residues. V was trimmed by 6 bases and J by 2 bases, leaving 5 bases between them. The CDR3 here is CASSDPYEQYF. In nucleotides, the CDR3 is TGTGCCAGCAGCGACCCCTACGAGCAGTACTTC.

The J gene is TRBJ1-4, the V gene TRBV6-8; D gene uncertain. Germline V gene lookup returns CDR1 MNHGY and CDR2 SAAAGT. This CDR3 is built from 15 residues. Trimming took 5 bases from V and 2 from J, leaving 12 bases between them. The CDR3 bases are TGTGCCAGCAGTCACGGGGTCTCTACTAATGAAAAACTGTTTTTT. It encodes CASSHGVSTNEKLFF.

The rearrangement uses TRBV18 and TRBJ1-2, with a possible D match to TRBD1 (6 bases). The V end was cut by 3 bases, the J end by 0 bases, with 11 bases between. The CDR3 extends over 15 amino acids. The germline V gene encodes CDR1 KGHSH and CDR2 LQKENI. The CDR3 DNA reads as TGTGCCAGCTCACCCGGACAGAGAGCTAACTATGGCTACACCTTC. Protein product: CASSPGQRANYGYTF.

In this sample, this clone turned up a few times. The rearrangement joins TRBV19 to TRBJ1-1; D is uncertain. The V gene's germline CDR1 is LNHDA and CDR2 SQIVND (reference sequence). V was trimmed by 4 bases and J by 0 bases, leaving 9 bases between them. The CDR3 totals 14 residues. The CDR3 reads CASSTHQLNTEAFF. The CDR3 region has the DNA TGTGCCAGTAGTACCCACCAACTGAACACTGAAGCTTTCTTT.

This chain joins TRBV30 and TRBJ2-5; possibly TRBD2 for D (6 bases). V was trimmed by 7 bases and J by 0 bases, leaving 21 bases between them. Germline CDR1 is GTSNPN and CDR2 is SVGIG (reference sequence). The CDR3 runs to 16 residues. This chain's CDR3 is CASKGRTGPHQETQYF. CDR3 DNA sequence: TGTGCCTCTAAAGGGAGGACGGGCCCTCACCAAGAGACCCAGTACTTC. Full variable domain (remainder filled in from reference TRBV30 and TRBJ2-5): SQTIHQWPATLVQPVGSPLSLECTVEGTSNPNLYWYRQAAGRGLQLLFYSVGIGQISSEVPQNLSASRPQDRQFILSSKKLLLSDSGFYLCASKGRTGPHQETQYFGPGTRLLVL.

The chain couples TRBV10-3 to TRBJ1-1; D gene uncertain. V dropped 2 bases and J dropped 8 bases, with 15 bases sitting between them. Germline CDR1 ENHRY, CDR2 SYGVKD. This CDR3 is 14 amino acids long. The CDR3: CAISEGIELPEAFF. In DNA form, the CDR3 reads TGTGCCATCAGTGAGGGCATCGAACTGCCAGAAGCTTTCTTT.

The chain couples TRBV28 to TRBJ2-5, with D maybe TRBD2 (6 bases). Trimming left V 1 base short and J 0 bases short, with 15 bases between. Germline CDR1 MDHEN, CDR2 SYDVKM. This CDR3 has 17 amino acids. CDR3 sequence reads: CASSLSPIRDYQETQYF. As DNA, the CDR3 is TGTGCCAGCAGTTTATCCCCCATCCGGGACTACCAAGAGACCCAGTACTTC.

The rearrangement uses TRBV15 and TRBJ2-1; 8 nucleotides match TRBD2. The CDR3 length is 15 residues. Germline-derived CDR1 and CDR2 are LNHNV and YYDKDF (reference sequence). The junction had 2 bases not matched to a gene; V was cut back by 4 bases and J by 0 bases. CDR3 sequence: CATSTSGSSYNEQFF. In DNA form, the CDR3 reads TGTGCCACCAGCACCAGCGGGAGCTCCTACAATGAGCAGTTCTTC.

The chain carries TRBV19 and TRBJ2-7; 8 nucleotides agree with TRBD1. There are 13 residues in the CDR3. CDR1 is LNHDA and CDR2 is SQIVND in the germline V gene (reference sequence). After removal of 7 bases from V and 0 bases from J, the junction contained 2 bases not matched to a gene. The CDR3 loop is CASKGTGSYEQYF. CDR3 bases: TGTGCCAGTAAGGGGACAGGCTCCTACGAGCAGTACTTC.

The V and J genes are TRBV9 and TRBJ1-1; D uncertain. The V end lost 2 bases, the J end lost 3 bases, and 11 bases lay between the germline ends. Germline V gene lookup returns CDR1 SGDLS and CDR2 YYNGEE. The CDR3 spans 14 residues. CDR3 residues: CASSVGTGDTEAFF. The DNA of the CDR3 is TGTGCCAGCAGCGTTGGAACCGGGGACACTGAAGCTTTCTTT.

This clone turned up a few times. V usage is TRBV19 and J usage is TRBJ2-3, with D hard to call. Trimming took 5 bases from V and 0 from J, leaving 15 bases between them. The CDR3 loop spans 16 amino acids. Germline loops: CDR1 LNHDA, CDR2 SQIVND (reference sequence). Here the CDR3 reads CASSPLSGRSTDTQYF. For the CDR3, the DNA is TGTGCCAGTAGTCCACTTTCGGGCAGAAGCACAGATACGCAGTATTTT.

The genes are TRBV18 and TRBJ2-6, with D unresolved. From germline, CDR1 is KGHSH and CDR2 LQKENI. This CDR3 contains 14 residues. V lost 6 bases, J lost 0 bases, and 6 bases lay in between. The CDR3 DNA reads TGTGCCAGCTCGCGAAGCTCTGGGGCCAACGTCCTGACTTTC. It encodes CASSRSSGANVLTF.

CDR3 in amino acids: CASSTPLAGVDYEQYF. CDR3 in DNA: TGTGCCAGCAGCACCCCCCTAGCGGGAGTTGACTACGAGCAGTACTTC. This chain uses TRBV11-3 with TRBJ2-7; 10 positions agree with TRBD2. This CDR3 spans 16 amino acids. V lost 5 bases and J lost 3; bases outside the gene matches: 10. Germline CDR1 SGHNT, CDR2 YENEEA.

The genes are TRBV30 and TRBJ1-1; D perhaps matches TRBD1 (5 bases). Germline lookup yields CDR1 GTSNPN and CDR2 SVGIG (reference sequence). This CDR3 comprises 13 residues. Between the trimmed V and J ends, which lost 0 bases and 6 bases, there was a span of 11 bases. The CDR3 spells CAWSVSGGAEAFF. The CDR3 DNA reads as TGTGCCTGGAGTGTATCGGGAGGGGCTGAAGCTTTCTTT. Using reference TRBV30 and TRBJ1-1 for the parts outside the CDR3, the full variable domain is SQTIHQWPATLVQPVGSPLSLECTVEGTSNPNLYWYRQAAGRGLQLLFYSVGIGQISSEVPQNLSASRPQDRQFILSSKKLLLSDSGFYLCAWSVSGGAEAFFGQGTRLTVV.

The rearrangement joins TRBV5-1 to TRBJ2-5; 13 bases match TRBD2. The CDR3 sequence is 15 residues long. With 3 bases clipped from V and 5 bases from J, the junction kept 4 bases outside the gene matches. CDR1 is SGHRS and CDR2 is YFSETQ in the germline V gene. This CDR3 is CASSSQTSGRETQYF. The CDR3 nucleotides are TGCGCCAGCAGCTCTCAGACTAGCGGGAGGGAGACCCAGTACTTC.